This TCR beta chain was profiled in a study of shared clonotypes between healthy human individuals. Study conclusions and caveats: Having only a few donors restricted how much genetic and exposure-history diversity was captured.

Trimming took off 3 bases at V and 4 bases at J, with 12 bases between the two ends. The CDR3 is made up of 14 amino acids. Per the germline V gene, CDR1 is SGHAT and CDR2 is FQNNGV. Note on this clone: The antigen is undetermined.

Terminally differentiated effector memory CD45RA+ cells were excluded from the naive CD8 cells, which were CD45RO-negative and positively selected for CCR7. As processed by the authors: In the immunoSEQ data, sequences were junction-only and lacked quality scores, so filtering differed. Using immunoSEQ multiplex PCR, the repertoire was profiled, and TCRdb retains in-frame clones only, with some absent. That table supplies the V and J calls and clone size; D and trimming were determined from the DNA. The sample carries under 700,000 clones, approximately 95% recorded once. The sample was naive CD8+ T cells sorted from blood. The chain has TRBV11-2 and TRBJ1-1, with a tentative D call TRBD1 (6 bases). This receptor was obtained from a woman in her thirties in good health. The CDR3 sequence is CASSFRGLSTEAFF. DNA for the CDR3: TGTGCCAGCAGCTTTCGGGGGCTGAGCACTGAAGCTTTCTTT.